This T cell receptor beta chain was captured by sequencing in a study of T cell responses to AZD1222 COVID-19 vaccine. Comments on this clone: Its target is not known.

General study points: Spike-spanning, vaccine-associated CD4 TCRs were dominant at 160-218 and 743-854. Repertoires in all cases were sampled only once the peak T cell response had passed. An increase in Spike-specific TCR breadth and depth was observed after two AZD1222 doses.

Data came from immunoSEQ multiplex PCR; TCRdb stores just in-frame clones and leaves some out. The sample has around 160,000 clones, about nine tenths seen once. The sequence was collected from an adult in good health. The sequencing used peripheral blood, collected on day 0 of AZD1222 vaccination.

CDR3 nucleotide sequence: TGTGCCAGCACCGGACAGGGACGGTACACTGAAGCTTTCTTT. Residues: CASTGQGRYTEAFF. V is TRBV7-2 and J is TRBJ1-1, with 8 bases lining up with TRBD1. Germline CDR1 and CDR2: SGHTA and FQGNSA. The CDR3 runs 14 residues. The V and J ends lost 7 bases and 3 bases, in that order; junction bases with no gene match: 7.